The following is a T cell receptor beta chain sequence with its context. As yet, its antigen is unknown. The protocol was immunoSEQ multiplex PCR, while the TCRdb copy is restricted to in-frame clones and leaves out a portion. In the table there are about 2 million clones, about 95% of which are singletons. This sample was included in a study of shared clonotypes between healthy human individuals. At the level of the study: CD4 naive and CD4 memory each took three plates per donor, while CD8 naive took two and CD8 memory one. The study, taken as a whole, reports: Clonotype sharing across several donors was observed for about 5.2% of naive CD4 clonotypes.

The naive CD8 population came from CD45RO-negative cells selected for CCR7, without terminally differentiated effector memory CD45RA+ cells. The CDR3 totals 19 residues. This TCR derives from a young man in good health. The specimen was naive CD8+ T cells sorted from blood. This chain connects TRBV21-1 to TRBJ1-6. TRBV21-1 is shown as a pseudogene. Written as DNA, the CDR3 is TGTGCCAGCAGCAAAGCGAGGAGACGGATCCTCTCCTATAATTCACCCCTCCACTTT. This gives the protein CASSKARRRILSYNSPLHF.